This T cell receptor (beta chain) was captured by sequencing in a study of cytomegalovirus exposure and HLA in healthy donors. With 60 Vbeta and 13 Jbeta primers, the PCR was carried out. Clones were sequenced by immunoSEQ multiplex PCR, and TCRdb holds only the in-frame ones, with some missing. The sample includes 150,000 to 200,000 clones, approximately 84% of them seen just once. V was clipped by 0 bases and J by 2 bases; unmatched bases: 6. The length of the CDR3 is 17 residues. Germline V gene sequence: CDR1 SQVTM, CDR2 ANQGSEA. This sequence was found in a girl under two years old in good health and CMV-seronegative. V usage is TRBV29-1 and J usage is TRBJ2-2; 10 bases match TRBD1. Material: PBMCs. DNA of the CDR3: TGCAGCGTTGAAGATCCCGACAGGGGGCCTAACACCGGGGAGCTGTTTTTT. Its protein product is CSVEDPDRGPNTGELFF.